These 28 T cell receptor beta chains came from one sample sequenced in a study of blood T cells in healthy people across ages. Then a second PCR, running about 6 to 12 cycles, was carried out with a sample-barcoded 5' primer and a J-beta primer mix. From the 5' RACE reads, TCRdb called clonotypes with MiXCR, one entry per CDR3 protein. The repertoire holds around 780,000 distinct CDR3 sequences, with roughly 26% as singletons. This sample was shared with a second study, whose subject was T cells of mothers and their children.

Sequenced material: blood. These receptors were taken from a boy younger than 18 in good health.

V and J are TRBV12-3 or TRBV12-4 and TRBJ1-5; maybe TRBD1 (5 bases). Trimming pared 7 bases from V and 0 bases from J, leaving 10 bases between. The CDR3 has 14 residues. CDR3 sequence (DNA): TGTGCCAGCACTCCGGGGGATAGCAATCAGCCCCAGCATTTT. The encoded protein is CASTPGDSNQPQHF.

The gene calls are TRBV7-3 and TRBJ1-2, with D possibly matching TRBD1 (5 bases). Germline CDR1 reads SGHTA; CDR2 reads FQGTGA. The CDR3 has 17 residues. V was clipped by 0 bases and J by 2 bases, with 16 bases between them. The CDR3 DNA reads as TGTGCCAGCAGCTTAACCGGACCAGGGTATCGGAACTATGGCTACACCTTC. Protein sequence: CASSLTGPGYRNYGYTF.

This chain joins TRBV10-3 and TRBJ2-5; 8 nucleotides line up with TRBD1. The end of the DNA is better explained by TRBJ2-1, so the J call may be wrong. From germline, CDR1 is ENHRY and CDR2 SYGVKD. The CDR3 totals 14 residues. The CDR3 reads CAISTGGNNNEQFF. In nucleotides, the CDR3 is TGTGCCATCAGTACAGGGGGAAACAACAATGAGCAGTTCTTC.

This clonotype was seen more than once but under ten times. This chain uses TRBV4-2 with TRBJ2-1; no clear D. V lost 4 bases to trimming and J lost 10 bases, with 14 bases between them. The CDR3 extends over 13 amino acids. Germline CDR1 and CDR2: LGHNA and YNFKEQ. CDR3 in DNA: TGTGCCAGCAGCCCCCCAGTGGACGGGGAGCAGTTCTTC. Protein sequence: CASSPPVDGEQFF.

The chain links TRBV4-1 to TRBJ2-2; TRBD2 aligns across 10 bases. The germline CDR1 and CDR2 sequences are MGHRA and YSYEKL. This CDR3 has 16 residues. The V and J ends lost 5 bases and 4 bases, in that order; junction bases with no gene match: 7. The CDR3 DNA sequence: TGCGCCAGCAGCAAGAGGTCTAGCGGGGGCACCGGGGAGCTGTTTTTT. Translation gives CASSKRSSGGTGELFF.

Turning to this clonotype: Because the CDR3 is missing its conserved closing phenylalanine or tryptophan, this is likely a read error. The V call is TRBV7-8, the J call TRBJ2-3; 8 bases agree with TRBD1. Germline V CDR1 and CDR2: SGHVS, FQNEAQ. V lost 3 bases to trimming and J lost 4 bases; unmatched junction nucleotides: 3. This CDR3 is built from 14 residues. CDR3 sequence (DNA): TGTGCCAGCAGCTTCGGACAGGGTCCAGATACGCAGTATCTT. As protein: CASSFGQGPDTQYL.

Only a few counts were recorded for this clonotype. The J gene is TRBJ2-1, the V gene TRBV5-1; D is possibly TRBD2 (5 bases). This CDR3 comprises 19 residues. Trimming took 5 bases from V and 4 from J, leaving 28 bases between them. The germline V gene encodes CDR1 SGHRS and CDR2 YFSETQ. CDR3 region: CASRPSIRLDYWGYNEQFF. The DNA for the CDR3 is TGCGCCAGCAGGCCCTCGATAAGGTTAGACTACTGGGGTTACAATGAGCAGTTCTTC.

CDR3: CASSTRVERYNEQFF. The CDR3 region has the DNA TGTGCCAGCAGCACGAGGGTGGAGAGATACAATGAGCAGTTCTTC. The rearrangement links TRBV5-5 to TRBJ2-1, with D tentatively TRBD2 (5 bases). The CDR3 covers 15 residues. V dropped 4 bases and J dropped 4 bases, with 15 bases sitting between them. Germline CDR1 SGHKS, CDR2 YYEKEE (reference sequence).

CDR3 coding DNA: TGCAGCGTTGTGACAGGGGGCAAGGGAAACACCATATATTTT. Translation: CSVVTGGKGNTIYF. The V gene is TRBV29-1, the J gene TRBJ1-3; TRBD1 matches at 10 bases. The germline CDR1 and CDR2 sequences are SQVTM and ANQGSEA. V was clipped by 4 bases and J by 4 bases; unmatched bases: 4. There are 14 residues in the CDR3.

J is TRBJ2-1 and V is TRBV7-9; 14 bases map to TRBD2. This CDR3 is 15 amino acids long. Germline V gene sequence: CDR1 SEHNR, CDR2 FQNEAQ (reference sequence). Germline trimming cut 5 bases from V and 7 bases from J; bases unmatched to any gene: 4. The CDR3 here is CASSLWTSGRNEQFF. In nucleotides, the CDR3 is TGTGCCAGCAGCCTATGGACTAGCGGGAGGAATGAGCAGTTCTTC.

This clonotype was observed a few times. CDR3 region: CSAQRGGAADTQYF. For the CDR3, the DNA is TGCAGCGCCCAAAGGGGGGGGGCCGCAGATACGCAGTATTTT. V usage is TRBV29-1 and J usage is TRBJ2-3; D is possibly TRBD2 (7 bases). CDR3 size: 14 residues. Deletions cut 7 bases from V and 4 bases from J, with 18 bases between. CDR1 and CDR2 (germline): SQVTM, ANQGSEA.

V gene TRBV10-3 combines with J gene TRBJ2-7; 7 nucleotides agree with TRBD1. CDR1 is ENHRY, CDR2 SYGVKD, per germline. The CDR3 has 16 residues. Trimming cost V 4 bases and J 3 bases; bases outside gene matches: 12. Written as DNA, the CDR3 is TGTGCCATCAGTGCAAGCGTCGGGACAGCTCGCTACGAGCAGTACTTC. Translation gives CAISASVGTARYEQYF.

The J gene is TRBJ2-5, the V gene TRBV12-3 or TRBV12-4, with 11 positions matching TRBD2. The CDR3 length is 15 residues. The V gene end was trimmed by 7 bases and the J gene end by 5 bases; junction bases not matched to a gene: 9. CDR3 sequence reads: CASMATTSGDETQYF. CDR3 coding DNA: TGTGCCAGCATGGCTACGACTAGCGGGGACGAGACCCAGTACTTC.

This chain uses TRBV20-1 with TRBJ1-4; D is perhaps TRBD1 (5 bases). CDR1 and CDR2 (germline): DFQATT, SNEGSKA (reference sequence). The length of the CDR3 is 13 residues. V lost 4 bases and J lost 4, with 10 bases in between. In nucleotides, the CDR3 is TGCAGTGCTACACACAGGAATAATGAAAAACTGTTTTTT. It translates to CSATHRNNEKLFF.

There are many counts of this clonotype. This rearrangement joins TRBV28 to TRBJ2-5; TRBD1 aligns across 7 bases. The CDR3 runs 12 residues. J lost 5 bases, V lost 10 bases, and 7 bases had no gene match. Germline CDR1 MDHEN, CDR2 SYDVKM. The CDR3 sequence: CATTGAHETQYF. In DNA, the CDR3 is TGTGCCACAACAGGGGCTCATGAGACCCAGTACTTC.

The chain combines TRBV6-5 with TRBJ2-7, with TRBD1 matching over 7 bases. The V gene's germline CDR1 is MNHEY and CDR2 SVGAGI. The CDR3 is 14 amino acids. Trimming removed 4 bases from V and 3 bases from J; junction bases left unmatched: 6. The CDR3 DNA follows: TGTGCCAGCAGTTTCCGGGACAGATTCTACGAGCAGTACTTC. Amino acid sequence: CASSFRDRFYEQYF.

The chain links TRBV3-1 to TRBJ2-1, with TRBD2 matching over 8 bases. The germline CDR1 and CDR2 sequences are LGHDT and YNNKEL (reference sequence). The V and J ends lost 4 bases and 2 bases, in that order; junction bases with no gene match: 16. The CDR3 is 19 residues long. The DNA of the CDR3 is TGTGCCAGCAGCCCCAATTGGGCGGGGGGCCCACCAGCCTACAATGAGCAGTTCTTC. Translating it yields CASSPNWAGGPPAYNEQFF.

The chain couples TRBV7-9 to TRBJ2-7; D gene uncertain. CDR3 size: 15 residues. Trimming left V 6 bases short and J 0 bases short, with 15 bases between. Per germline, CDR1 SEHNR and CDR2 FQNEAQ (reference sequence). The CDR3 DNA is TGTGCCAGCAGTCTTGAAAGGCCCATCTCCTACGAGCAGTACTTC. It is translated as CASSLERPISYEQYF. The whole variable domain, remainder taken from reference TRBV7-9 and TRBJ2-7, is DTGVSQNPRHKITKRGQNVTFRCDPISEHNRLYWYRQTLGQGPEFLTYFQNEAQLEKSRLLSDRFSAERPKGSFSTLEIQRTEQGDSAMYLCASSLERPISYEQYFGPGTRLTVT.

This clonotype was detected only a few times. CDR3 region: CASSIGTGIAKNIQYF. CDR3 DNA sequence: TGTGCCAGTAGTATCGGGACAGGGATAGCCAAAAACATTCAGTACTTC. The chain links TRBV19 to TRBJ2-4; 9 bases agree with TRBD1. Germline V gene sequence: CDR1 LNHDA, CDR2 SQIVND (reference sequence). V gave up 3 bases and J gave up 0 bases; unmatched junction bases: 3. The CDR3 sequence is 16 residues long. Full variable domain (remainder filled in from reference TRBV19 and TRBJ2-4): DGGITQSPKYLFRKEGQNVTLSCEQNLNHDAMYWYRQDPGQGLRLIYYSQIVNDFQKGDIAEGYSVSREKKESFPLTVTSAQKNPTAFYLCASSIGTGIAKNIQYFGAGTRLSVL.

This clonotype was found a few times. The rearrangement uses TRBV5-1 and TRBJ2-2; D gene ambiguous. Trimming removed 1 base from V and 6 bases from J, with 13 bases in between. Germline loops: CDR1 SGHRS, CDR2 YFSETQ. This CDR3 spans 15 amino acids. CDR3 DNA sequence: TGCGCCAGCAGCTTGAGGCCTCCCGACCCCGGGGAGCTGTTTTTT. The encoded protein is CASSLRPPDPGELFF.

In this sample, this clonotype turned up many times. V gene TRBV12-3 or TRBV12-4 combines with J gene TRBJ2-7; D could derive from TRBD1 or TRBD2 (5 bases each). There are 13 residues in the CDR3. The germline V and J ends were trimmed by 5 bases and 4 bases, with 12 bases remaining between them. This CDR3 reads CASSPGRIYEQYF. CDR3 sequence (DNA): TGTGCCAGCAGTCCGGGACGGATTTACGAGCAGTACTTC.

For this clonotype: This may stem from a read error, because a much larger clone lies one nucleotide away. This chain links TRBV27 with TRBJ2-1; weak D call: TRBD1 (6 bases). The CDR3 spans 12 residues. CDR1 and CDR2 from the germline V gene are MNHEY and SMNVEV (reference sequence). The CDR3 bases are TGTGCCAGCAGTTTGGGACACTACGAGCAGTGCTTC. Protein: CASSLGHYEQCF.

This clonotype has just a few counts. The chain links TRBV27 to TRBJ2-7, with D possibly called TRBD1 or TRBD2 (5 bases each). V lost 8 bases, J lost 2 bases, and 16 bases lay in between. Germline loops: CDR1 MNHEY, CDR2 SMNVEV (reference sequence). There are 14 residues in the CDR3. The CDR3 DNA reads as TGTGCCAGCCTAGGGACCTCAAGCCCCTACGAGCAGTACTTC. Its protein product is CASLGTSSPYEQYF.

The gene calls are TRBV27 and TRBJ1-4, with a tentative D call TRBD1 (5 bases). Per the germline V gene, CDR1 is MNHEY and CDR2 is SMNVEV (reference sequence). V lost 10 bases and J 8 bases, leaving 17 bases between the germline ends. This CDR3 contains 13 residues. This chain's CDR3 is CATGPRRQEKLFF. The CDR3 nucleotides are TGTGCCACCGGACCAAGGAGACAGGAAAAACTGTTTTTT.

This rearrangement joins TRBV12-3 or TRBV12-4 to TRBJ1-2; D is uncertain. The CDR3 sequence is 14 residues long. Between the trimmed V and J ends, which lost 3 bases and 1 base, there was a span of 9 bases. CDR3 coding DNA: TGTGCCAGCAGTTTTTCGGGGATTAACTATGGCTACACCTTC. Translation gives CASSFSGINYGYTF.

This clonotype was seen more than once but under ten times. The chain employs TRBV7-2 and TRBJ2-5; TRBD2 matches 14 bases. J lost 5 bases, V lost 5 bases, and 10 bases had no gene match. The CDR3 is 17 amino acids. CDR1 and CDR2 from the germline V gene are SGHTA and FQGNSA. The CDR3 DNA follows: TGTGCCAGCAGCCATCGTCGACTAGCGGGGGGGACGGAGACCCAGTACTTC. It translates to CASSHRRLAGGTETQYF.

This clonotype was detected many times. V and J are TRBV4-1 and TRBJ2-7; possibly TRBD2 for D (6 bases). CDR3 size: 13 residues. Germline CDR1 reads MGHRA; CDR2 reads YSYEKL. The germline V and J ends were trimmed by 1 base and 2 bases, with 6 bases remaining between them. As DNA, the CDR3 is TGCGCCAGCAGCCAAGGACTAGCCTACGAGCAGTACTTC. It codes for CASSQGLAYEQYF.

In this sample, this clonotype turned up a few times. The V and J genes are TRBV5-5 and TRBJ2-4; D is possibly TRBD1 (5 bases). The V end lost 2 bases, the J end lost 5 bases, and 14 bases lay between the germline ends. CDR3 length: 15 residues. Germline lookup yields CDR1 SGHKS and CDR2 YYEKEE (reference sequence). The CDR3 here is CASSFLGGAENIQYF. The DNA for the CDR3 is TGTGCCAGCAGCTTTCTGGGTGGGGCTGAAAACATTCAGTACTTC.